The 23 T cell receptor beta chains in this list originate from one sample, sequenced in a study of shared clonotypes between healthy human individuals (TCRdb year 2020). Library creation used the immunoSEQ multiplex PCR assay. Held by TCRdb, this immuneACCESS table contains in-frame sequences only and omits some clones. Under half of the omission traces to an unresolved V gene where checked; the cause of the rest is unknown. Counted in this sample were 400,000 to 500,000 clones; over 65% of them appeared once. The ten largest make up 13% of the sample. The sample comprised PBMCs. The receptors stem from a middle-aged woman in good health. Some clones in this sample may be carry-over from other donors' samples.

The rearrangement links TRBV18 to TRBJ2-7; possible D gene TRBD1, 6 bases. The germline V and J ends were trimmed by 3 bases and 3 bases, with 12 bases remaining between them. CDR3 length: 14 residues. Germline V gene data show CDR1 as KGHSH and CDR2 as LQKENI. Here the CDR3 reads CASSPDRFFYEQYF. The CDR3 coding sequence is TGTGCCAGCTCACCCGACAGGTTTTTCTACGAGCAGTACTTC.

The rearrangement uses TRBV5-6 and TRBJ2-7, with D possibly TRBD2 on 5 matching bases. With 4 bases removed from V and 0 bases from J, the gap between germline ends came to 5 bases. The CDR3 extends over 12 amino acids. Per the germline V gene, CDR1 is SGHDT and CDR2 is YYEEEE. This CDR3 is CASSRDSYEQYF. As DNA, the CDR3 is TGTGCCAGCAGCCGGGACTCCTACGAGCAGTACTTC.

CDR3 in amino acids: CAARLMNTEAFF. The CDR3 DNA reads as TGTGCCGCAAGGCTCATGAACACTGAAGCTTTCTTT. The chain combines TRBV28 with TRBJ1-1; D gene ambiguous. CDR3 length: 12 amino acids. Germline CDR1 reads MDHEN; CDR2 reads SYDVKM. V was cut by 11 bases and J by 0 bases, with 10 bases left in between. Complete variable domain (other parts from reference TRBV28 and TRBJ1-1): DVKVTQSSRYLVKRTGEKVFLECVQDMDHENMFWYRQDPGLGLRLIYFSYDVKMKEKGDIPEGYSVSREKKERFSLILESASTNQTSMYLCAARLMNTEAFFGQGTRLTVV.

This clone was picked up many times. The chain is built from TRBV20-1 and TRBJ2-1, with a tentative D call TRBD1 (6 bases). The V end lost 3 bases, the J end lost 12 bases, and 12 bases lay between the germline ends. This CDR3 comprises 11 residues. The germline V gene has CDR1 DFQATT and CDR2 SNEGSKA (reference sequence). The CDR3 nucleotides read TGCAGTGCTAGTAGGGGGAGTTCGCAGTTCTTC. It codes for CSASRGSSQFF.

In regard to this clone: The junction shows a germline mismatch at one end, possibly a read error. The V call is TRBV28, the J call TRBJ2-7, with a weak D call TRBD1 (6 bases). Germline V lookup: CDR1 MDHEN, CDR2 SYDVKM. The CDR3 has 12 amino acids. Written as DNA, the CDR3 is TGTGCCAGCAGTTTTGGTGGCAGGGGCTCGGACTTC. It translates to CASSFGGRGSDF.

The chain employs TRBV7-2 and TRBJ2-7; 9 nucleotides align to TRBD2. Per the germline V gene, CDR1 is SGHTA and CDR2 is FQGNSA. J was trimmed by 6 bases and V by 5 bases; bases with no gene match: 8. The CDR3 is 14 residues long. The CDR3 is CASSPIAGVSEQYF. For the CDR3, the DNA is TGTGCCAGCAGCCCGATAGCGGGAGTGAGCGAGCAGTACTTC.

Turning to this clone: It is likely a read error: a sequence one base away is far more abundant. Other DNA sequences in this sample translate to the same CDR3. The genes are TRBV30 and TRBJ1-5; no reliable D call. Germline V gene sequence: CDR1 GTSNPN, CDR2 SVGIG (reference sequence). The CDR3 extends over 13 amino acids. CDR3 DNA: TGTGCCCGGAGTGTACAGAGCAATCAGCCCCAGCATTTT. Its protein is CARSVQSNQPQHF.

The J gene is TRBJ2-1, the V gene TRBV5-1; TRBD2 is a possible D gene (5 bases). This CDR3 region has 13 residues. CDR1 is SGHRS and CDR2 is YFSETQ in the germline V gene. The germline V and J ends were trimmed by 1 base and 8 bases, with 10 bases remaining between them. CDR3 region: CASSLLLDHEQFF. The CDR3, as DNA: TGCGCCAGCAGCTTGCTACTAGATCATGAGCAGTTCTTC. Supplemented by reference TRBV5-1 and TRBJ2-1, the full variable domain reads KAGVTQTPRYLIKTRGQQVTLSCSPISGHRSVSWYQQTPGQGLQFLFEYFSETQRNKGNFPGRFSGRQFSNSRSEMNVSTLELGDSALYLCASSLLLDHEQFFGPGTRLTVL.

This sequence joins TRBV11-2 and TRBJ2-3; D is ambiguous. V lost 1 base and J lost 3, with 8 bases in between. Germline V gene sequence: CDR1 SGHAT, CDR2 FQNNGV. The CDR3 extends over 14 amino acids. Here the CDR3 DNA reads TGTGCCAGCAGCTTAGTCAGATCGACAGATACGCAGTATTTT. It codes for CASSLVRSTDTQYF.

The V gene is TRBV5-4, the J gene TRBJ2-1; the D gene could be TRBD1 or TRBD2 (5 bases each). The germline V gene encodes CDR1 SGHNT and CDR2 YYREEE (reference sequence). The V end lost 0 bases, the J end lost 4 bases, and 20 bases lay between the germline ends. The CDR3 contains 18 residues. CDR3 sequence (DNA): TGTGCCAGCAGCTTGGCCACCCCCAGGGCCTCGGGGTACAATGAGCAGTTCTTC. Encoded protein: CASSLATPRASGYNEQFF.

Concerning this clone: A clone one base away is much larger, so this may be a read error. It is unclear where the CDR3 begins or ends on the DNA, so no DNA is shown, and the CDR3 is as TCRdb lists it. This rearrangement joins TRBV9 to TRBJ1-1. The CDR3 contains 13 residues when both ends are counted. The germline V gene has CDR1 SGDLS and CDR2 YYNGEE. This CDR3 is CASSVASGTEALF.

CDR3 bases: TGTGCCAGCAGTGACCCCCGAAGGGCCGGGGAGACCCAGTACTTC. Its protein is CASSDPRRAGETQYF. The gene calls are TRBV25-1 and TRBJ2-5; D is undetermined. Germline V lookup: CDR1 MGHDK, CDR2 SYGVNS. The CDR3 is 15 residues long. V shed 3 bases and J shed 5 bases, with 16 bases lying between them.

This clone was seen a single time. A far more abundant clone sits one base away, making this likely a read error. Within the sample, other DNA sequences also encode this same CDR3. The chain joins TRBV30 to TRBJ2-5, with D unresolved. The J call may be wrong; the DNA end is better matched by TRBJ2-7. This CDR3 spans 15 amino acids. Germline loops: CDR1 GTSNPN, CDR2 SVGIG (reference sequence). The CDR3 is CAWSVQGLESYEQYF. The CDR3 DNA follows: TGTGCCTGGAGTGTACAAGGGCTAGAATCCTACGAGCAGTACTTC.

This clone was picked up many times. CDR3 bases: TGTGCCAGTAGTACCCCGGGACTCAATGCGCACTACACCTTC. Translating it yields CASSTPGLNAHYTF. The chain links TRBV19 to TRBJ1-2; the D gene is possibly TRBD1 (5 bases). Trimming removed 4 bases from V and 10 bases from J, with 19 bases in between. The germline CDR1 and CDR2 sequences are LNHDA and SQIVND (reference sequence). The CDR3 length is 14 residues.

The chain links TRBV5-1 to TRBJ1-4; D remains unclear. This CDR3 is 16 amino acids long. From germline, CDR1 is SGHRS and CDR2 YFSETQ. V was shortened by 2 bases and J by 8 bases, with 19 bases between the two germline ends. CDR3: CASSFSSGSLPEKLFF. DNA for the CDR3: TGCGCCAGCAGCTTTAGTTCCGGGTCTCTACCCGAAAAACTGTTTTTT.

The chain is built from TRBV10-1 and TRBJ2-2, with 7 bases aligning to TRBD2. This CDR3 has 13 residues. CDR1 WNHNN and CDR2 SYGVQD come from the germline V gene (reference sequence). J gave up 6 bases and V 4 bases, and 2 bases lay outside the gene matches. This chain's CDR3 is CASSGGGAGELFF. Written as DNA, the CDR3 is TGCGCCAGCAGTGGTGGGGGGGCCGGGGAGCTGTTTTTT.

The chain combines TRBV15 with TRBJ1-4; 7 nucleotides agree with TRBD1. Trimming cost V 0 bases and J 8 bases; bases outside gene matches: 12. The CDR3 has 17 amino acids. Germline V gene lookup returns CDR1 LNHNV and CDR2 YYDKDF (reference sequence). CDR3: CATSREEMNRGGEKLFF. The CDR3 region has the DNA TGTGCCACCAGCAGAGAAGAGATGAACAGGGGTGGCGAAAAACTGTTTTTT. Full variable domain (rest looked up from reference TRBV15 and TRBJ1-4): DAMVIQNPRYQVTQFGKPVTLSCSQTLNHNVMYWYQQKSSQAPKLLFHYYDKDFNNEADTPDNFQSRRPNTSFCFLDIRSPGLGDTAMYLCATSREEMNRGGEKLFFGSGTQLSVL.

The J gene is TRBJ1-5, the V gene TRBV21-1. TRBV21-1 is designated a pseudogene. The CDR3 length is 16 residues. The DNA for the CDR3 is TGTGCCAGCAGCAAAGATCGGGGGAGTAGCAATCAGCCCCAGCATTTT. Translating it yields CASSKDRGSSNQPQHF.

This chain joins TRBV9 and TRBJ1-1; no definite D call. CDR1 is SGDLS and CDR2 is YYNGEE in the germline V gene. Trimming took off 0 bases at V and 0 bases at J, with 9 bases between the two ends. The CDR3 is 15 amino acids. The CDR3 here is CASSVDGIVNTEAFF. The CDR3 region has the DNA TGTGCCAGCAGCGTAGATGGGATTGTGAACACTGAAGCTTTCTTT. Full variable domain (missing parts from reference TRBV9 and TRBJ1-1): DSGVTQTPKHLITATGQRVTLRCSPRSGDLSVYWYQQSLDQGLQFLIQYYNGEERAKGNILERFSAQQFPDLHSELNLSSLELGDSALYFCASSVDGIVNTEAFFGQGTRLTVV.

V usage is TRBV10-3 and J usage is TRBJ2-2; tentative D call: TRBD2 (6 bases). This CDR3 comprises 14 residues. Trimming removed 4 bases at V and 0 bases at J, with 6 bases between. Germline CDR1 ENHRY, CDR2 SYGVKD. This chain's CDR3 is CAISGEANTGELFF. The CDR3 DNA reads TGTGCCATCAGTGGGGAGGCGAACACCGGGGAGCTGTTTTTT.

As regards this clone: Being one base from a much bigger clone, this may be a read error. The J gene is TRBJ1-6, the V gene TRBV30; perhaps TRBD1 as D (5 bases). Germline V gives CDR1 GTSNPN, CDR2 SVGIG (reference sequence). V lost 2 bases, J lost 6 bases, and 11 bases lay in between. The CDR3 runs 14 residues. The DNA for the CDR3 is TGTGCCTGGAGTACCGGGGCAGTTAATTCACCCCTCCACTTT. This translates into CAWSTGAVNSPLHF.

This clone was counted at least ten times. The rearrangement joins TRBV7-2 to TRBJ2-7; TRBD2 matches 8 bases. Germline V gene data show CDR1 as SGHTA and CDR2 as FQGNSA. The CDR3 is made up of 16 amino acids. V shed 5 bases and J 2 bases; nucleotides not matched to a gene: 11. This CDR3 is CASSPRGGGRTYEQYF. The CDR3 DNA reads as TGTGCCAGCAGCCCCCGGGGGGGCGGGAGGACCTACGAGCAGTACTTC.

This clone has more than one count but fewer than ten. V and J are TRBV5-1 and TRBJ2-3; 12 bases agree with TRBD2. V lost 3 bases and J lost 1; bases outside the gene matches: 3. Germline CDR1 is SGHRS and CDR2 is YFSETQ. This CDR3 comprises 16 residues. The chain's CDR3 is CASSWGLAGGTDTQYF. CDR3 DNA sequence: TGCGCCAGCAGCTGGGGACTAGCGGGTGGCACAGATACGCAGTATTTT.